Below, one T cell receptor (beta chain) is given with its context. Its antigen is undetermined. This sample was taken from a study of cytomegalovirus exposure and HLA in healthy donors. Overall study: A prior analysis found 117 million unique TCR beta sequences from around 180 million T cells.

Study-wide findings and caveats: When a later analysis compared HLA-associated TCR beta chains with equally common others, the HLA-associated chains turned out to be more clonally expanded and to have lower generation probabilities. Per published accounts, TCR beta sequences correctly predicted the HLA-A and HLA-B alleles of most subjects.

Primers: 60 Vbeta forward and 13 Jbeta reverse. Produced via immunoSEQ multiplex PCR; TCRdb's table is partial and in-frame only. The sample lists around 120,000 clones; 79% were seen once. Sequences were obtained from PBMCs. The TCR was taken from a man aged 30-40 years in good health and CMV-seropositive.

CDR3 DNA: TGTGCCAGCAGTTACGTCGTAGCGGGAGTTTTGGAAAACATTCAGTACTTC. Its protein is CASSYVVAGVLENIQYF. The V gene is TRBV6-7, the J gene TRBJ2-4, with 9 bases lining up with TRBD2. TRBV6-7 is sorted into the ORF group, with uncertain function. The CDR3 contains 17 residues. V dropped 2 bases and J dropped 5; count of bases not matched to a gene: 10.